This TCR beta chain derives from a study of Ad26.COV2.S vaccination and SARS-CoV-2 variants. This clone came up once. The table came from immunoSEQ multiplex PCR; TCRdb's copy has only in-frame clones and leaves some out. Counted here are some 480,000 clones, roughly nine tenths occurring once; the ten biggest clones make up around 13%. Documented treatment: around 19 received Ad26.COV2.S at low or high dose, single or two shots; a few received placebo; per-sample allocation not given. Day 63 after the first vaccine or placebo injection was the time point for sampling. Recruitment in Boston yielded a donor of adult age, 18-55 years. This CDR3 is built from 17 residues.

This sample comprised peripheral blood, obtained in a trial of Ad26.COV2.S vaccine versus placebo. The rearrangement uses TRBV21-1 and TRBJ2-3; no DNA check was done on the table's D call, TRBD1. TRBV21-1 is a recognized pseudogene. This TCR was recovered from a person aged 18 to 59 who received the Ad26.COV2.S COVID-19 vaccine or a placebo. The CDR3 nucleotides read TGTGCCAGCAGCAAAGACGGAGATTTCAGGGTCTGGGGTACGCAGTATTTT. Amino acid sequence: CASSKDGDFRVWGTQYF.